This T cell receptor (beta chain) was obtained from a study of control samples from healthy donors and cancer patients. Some clones are missing from TCRdb's copy, which holds only in-frame ones; the method was immunoSEQ multiplex PCR. The sample lists over 85,000 clones, approximately 90% occurring once. V shed 0 bases and J shed 0 bases, with 15 bases lying between them. The CDR3 is 18 amino acids. The chain uses TRBV5-3 and TRBJ1-4; D not certain. TRBV5-3 has ORF status, its function being uncertain. The receptor was derived from a woman aged 60-75 years with lung cancer. The sample comprised PBMCs. This CDR3 reads CARSLADRARATNEKLFF. The CDR3 DNA reads TGTGCCAGAAGCTTGGCGGATCGAGCGAGGGCAACTAATGAAAAACTGTTTTTT.